A selection of T cell receptor beta chains follows, all from one sample in a study of T cells after yellow fever vaccination. MiXCR, applied by TCRdb to the 5' RACE reads, yields one record per CDR3 protein. Altogether roughly 120,000 distinct CDR3 sequences are present, more than 6% being singletons, with the ten largest covering about 2.7%. This material consisted of CD4+ T cells sorted from PBMCs, taken roughly 10 days after the first yellow fever vaccination. The origin of the receptors is a man between 18 and 35 years old who received the YFV17D yellow fever vaccine. CDR3s include the opening cysteine and the closing phenylalanine or tryptophan. A D gene is named only where the DNA matches it firmly. The size field is filled for only some rows; it gives once, few, many or a size class.

J	D	length	size	V	DNA	CDR3
TRBJ1-6	-	14	-	TRBV12-3/TRBV12-4	TGTGCCAGCAGTTTTGACGGTTTAAATTCACCCCTCCACTTT	CASSFDGLNSPLHF
TRBJ2-5	-	13	many	TRBV5-1	TGCGCCAGCTTACGGCAGAAGGGGGAGACCCAGTACTTC	CASLRQKGETQYF
TRBJ1-2	-	13	many	TRBV12-3/TRBV12-4	TGTGCCAGCAGTTGGGGGGACAACCATGGCTACACCTTC	CASSWGDNHGYTF
TRBJ2-1	TRBD1	14	many	TRBV7-3	TGTGCCAGCAGCCCCAGGACAGGCTACAATGAGCAGTTCTTC	CASSPRTGYNEQFF
TRBJ2-2	-	14	-	TRBV6-2/TRBV6-3	TGTGCCAGCAGTCCCTCTTTTACGGCCGGGGAGCTGTTTTTT	CASSPSFTAGELFF
TRBJ2-7	-	14	-	TRBV7-3	TGTGCCAGCAGTCCGGGACCTCCCTTATACGAGCAGTACTTC	CASSPGPPLYEQYF
TRBJ2-2	TRBD2	15	many	TRBV29-1	TGCAGCGCGGGAGGGGCACAGCGGTACACCGGGGAGCTGTTTTTT	CSAGGAQRYTGELFF
TRBJ2-6	-	16	-	TRBV7-2	TGTGCCAGCCACTCCTCCCAGAGCTCTGGGGCCAACGTCCTGACTTTC	CASHSSQSSGANVLTF
TRBJ2-1	-	16	many	TRBV6-2/TRBV6-3	TGTGCCAGCAGTTCCCATGGGGGCACCTCCTACAATGAGCAGTTCTTC	CASSSHGGTSYNEQFF
TRBJ2-1	TRBD2	16	many	TRBV19	TGTGCCAGTAGTAGCCCCGGGGGGTCCTCCTACAATGAGCAGTTCTTC	CASSSPGGSSYNEQFF
TRBJ2-1	-	14	many	TRBV20-1	TGCAGTGCTAGGGGCGGTGGTGGCGAGCCGTCGCAGTTCTTC	CSARGGGGEPSQFF
TRBJ2-5	-	13	many	TRBV6-1	TGTGCCAGCAGTCCAGGGGTTTCGGGGACCCAGTACTTC	CASSPGVSGTQYF
TRBJ2-1	-	13	many	TRBV20-1	TGCAGTGCCGCGACACACTCCTACAATGAGCAGTTCTTC	CSAATHSYNEQFF
TRBJ1-5	-	15	many	TRBV20-1	TGCAGTGCTAGAGGGTATAGGCAGGCCAATCAGCCCCAGCATTTT	CSARGYRQANQPQHF
TRBJ2-4	TRBD2	18	-	TRBV7-2	TGTGCCAGCAGCTTAAGCGGGGGGGGGTCTTTAGGCAAAAACATTCAGTACTTC	CASSLSGGGSLGKNIQYF
TRBJ2-7	-	13	few	TRBV18	TGTGCCAGCTCCAGGGCCTTAGGGGGAGAGCAGTACTTC	CASSRALGGEQYF
TRBJ2-5	TRBD2	14	few	TRBV29-1	TGCAGCGCCACCGCGGCGGGGGGCACGGAGACCCAGTACTTC	CSATAAGGTETQYF
TRBJ1-2	-	13	many	TRBV5-1	TGCGCCAGCAGCCTCCATCCCGAGGGTGGCTACACCTTC	CASSLHPEGGYTF
TRBJ1-2	-	12	many	TRBV4-2	TGTGCCAGCAGCCAAGATCTGGTAGGCTACACCTTC	CASSQDLVGYTF
TRBJ1-1	-	16	many	TRBV4-3	TGCGCCAGCAGCCAGGACCACTTCGAAGTAGGCACTGAAGCTTTCTTT	CASSQDHFEVGTEAFF
TRBJ2-3	TRBD2	17	many	TRBV3-1	TGTGCCAGCAGTCTTAGACTAGCGGGGGGATACACAGATACGCAGTATTTT	CASSLRLAGGYTDTQYF
TRBJ1-6	TRBD1	14	-	TRBV5-6	TGTGCCAGCAGCCACAGGGGACGATTGGGACCCCTCCACTTT	CASSHRGRLGPLHF
TRBJ2-2	TRBD2	19	many	TRBV7-6	TGTGCCAGCAGCTTAATTCCTTCCGGGACTAGCGGCTACACCGGGGAGCTGTTTTTT	CASSLIPSGTSGYTGELFF
TRBJ1-2	TRBD1	14	many	TRBV7-2	TGTGCCAGCAGCCACTCGACAGGGGGCTATGGCTACACCTTC	CASSHSTGGYGYTF
TRBJ2-6	-	13	many	TRBV12-3/TRBV12-4	TGTGCCAGCAGTTATGGTGGGGCCAACGTCCTGACTTTC	CASSYGGANVLTF
TRBJ2-3	-	12	many	TRBV6-5	TGTGCCAGCAGTCCTAATTCAGATACGCAGTATTTT	CASSPNSDTQYF
TRBJ2-2	-	15	many	TRBV20-1	TGCAGTGCTAGAGTGGGGAGGGGGGCCACCGGGGAGCTGTTTTTT	CSARVGRGATGELFF
TRBJ2-2	-	17	many	TRBV19	TGTGCCAGTAGTATGGGGGACTTAGCCTTCGCTGCCGGGGAGCTGTTTTTT	CASSMGDLAFAAGELFF
TRBJ2-3	TRBD2	17	many	TRBV5-1	TGCGCCAGCAGCACGGCCCCCGGGACTAGCGGGACAGATACGCAGTATTTT	CASSTAPGTSGTDTQYF
TRBJ2-1	TRBD2	16	-	TRBV28	TGTGCCAGCAGTCGAACCGGGACTAGCGGCTACAATGAGCAGTTCTTC	CASSRTGTSGYNEQFF
TRBJ2-1	TRBD2	16	many	TRBV5-1	TGCGCCAGCAGCTTGCCCAGACTAGCGGGGGGCAATGAGCAGTTCTTC	CASSLPRLAGGNEQFF
TRBJ2-7	-	15	-	TRBV4-3	TGCGCCAGCAGCCAAGGACCGGGACGGCACTACGAGCAGTACTTC	CASSQGPGRHYEQYF
TRBJ2-7	TRBD1	16	many	TRBV12-3/TRBV12-4	TGTGCCAGCAGTTTGGGAAACAACAGGGGAGCCTACGAGCAGTACTTC	CASSLGNNRGAYEQYF
TRBJ1-1	-	12	many	TRBV18	TGTGCCAGCTCACAGGAACAGACTGAAGCTTTCTTT	CASSQEQTEAFF
TRBJ2-3	TRBD1	17	-	TRBV20-1	TGCAGTGCTGCAGGTCTCGGGACAGGGGGCCGGAGAGATACGCAGTATTTT	CSAAGLGTGGRRDTQYF
TRBJ1-5	-	13	many	TRBV5-8	TGTGCCAGCAGCTTGTCCCAGGTTCAGCCCCAGCATTTT	CASSLSQVQPQHF
TRBJ1-2	TRBD1	14	many	TRBV7-2	TGTGCCAGCAGCTCCCAACAGGGGGAGCGAGGCTACACCTTC	CASSSQQGERGYTF
TRBJ2-5	-	15	many	TRBV7-9	TGTGCCAGCAGCCCCCCCTGGCCCCCGGTGGGGACCCAGTACTTC	CASSPPWPPVGTQYF
TRBJ2-3	-	15	many	TRBV27	TGTGCCAGCAGTTTAAGGACTCCTGACACAGATACGCAGTATTTT	CASSLRTPDTDTQYF
TRBJ2-2	-	14	many	TRBV4-3	TGCGCCAGCAGCCAAGAACTGCACACCGGGGAGCTGTTTTTT	CASSQELHTGELFF